This T cell receptor beta chain was captured in a study of CD8+CD57+ T cells in acquired aplastic anemia. Study summary: The average for DNA from sorted CD4+ and CD8+ cells was roughly 3 ug.

CDR3 and TCR beta VDJ profiling relied on genomic DNA as the template. Via MiXCR, TCRdb re-called the reads, giving one row per CDR3 protein. The data show fewer than 250,000 distinct CDR3 sequences, with about half seen just once and 15% to 20% held by the top ten. Points on this clonotype: The antigen remains undetermined.

Study-level findings and limits: Patients and controls shared about 27 CD8+ CDR3 sequences.

V was shortened by 5 bases and J by 0 bases, with 20 bases between the two germline ends. The CDR3 spans 18 residues. Germline-derived CDR1 and CDR2 are MNHNS and SASEGT. This TCR was recovered from a human donor in good health, serving as a control. Sequenced: sorted CD4+, CD8+, or CD8+CD57+ T cells (not recorded which) from PBMCs. The chain is built from TRBV6-1 and TRBJ2-1; D might be TRBD1 or TRBD2, each matching 5 bases. The CDR3 loop is CASSTTTSGTASYNEQFF. CDR3 sequence (DNA): TGTGCCAGCAGTACGACGACCTCCGGGACGGCCTCCTACAATGAGCAGTTCTTC.